Presented here are 8 T cell receptor beta chains from one specimen sequenced in a study of CD8 T cells in Susac syndrome. RNA totalling roughly 0.5 to 1 ug underwent reverse transcription with random hexamers. TCRdb reprocessed the immunoSEQ multiplex PCR reads via MiXCR and lists one record per CDR3 protein. The table shows fewer than 200,000 distinct CDR3 sequences, with 85% to 95% occurring only once. Sample: CD8+ T cells from PBMCs. The origin of the receptors is a human donor with multiple sclerosis.

This sequence joins TRBV30 and TRBJ2-1; TRBD1 matches 8 bases. This CDR3 spans 12 amino acids. Germline values: CDR1 GTSNPN, CDR2 SVGIG (reference sequence). The junction had 5 bases not matched to a gene; V was cut back by 7 bases and J by 6 bases. CDR3 coding DNA: TGTGCCTCCTTTGACAGGGGCAATGAGCAGTTCTTC. Translating gives CASFDRGNEQFF.

CDR3 sequence (DNA): TGCAGTGCTAGACCTACCGGGACTAGCGGAGGAGGGGGAGAGACCCAGTACTTC. Protein sequence: CSARPTGTSGGGGETQYF. This chain connects TRBV20-1 to TRBJ2-5, with TRBD2 matching over 11 bases. The CDR3 has 18 residues. Germline V gene lookup returns CDR1 DFQATT and CDR2 SNEGSKA (reference sequence). Losses at the gene ends were 2 bases for V and 4 bases for J; bases not matched to a gene: 15.

The rearrangement uses TRBV9 and TRBJ2-1; the D gene is possibly TRBD2 (6 bases). The germline CDR1 and CDR2 sequences are SGDLS and YYNGEE. The CDR3 is 15 amino acids. V gave up 4 bases and J gave up 3 bases, with 14 bases separating them. The CDR3 DNA reads as TGTGCCAGCAGCACCCTTGGGGGGAACTACAATGAGCAGTTCTTC. Encoded protein: CASSTLGGNYNEQFF.

V is TRBV13 and J is TRBJ2-7; maybe TRBD2 (7 bases). In germline, CDR1 is PRHDT, CDR2 FYEKMQ (reference sequence). The V end lost 5 bases, the J end lost 3 bases, and 17 bases lay between the germline ends. The CDR3 is 15 amino acids. In DNA form, the CDR3 reads TGTGCCAGCAGCCCGGGGGGACAACTCTACTACGAGCAGTACTTC. Encoded protein: CASSPGGQLYYEQYF. Full variable domain (missing parts from reference TRBV13 and TRBJ2-7): AAGVIQSPRHLIKEKRETATLKCYPIPRHDTVYWYQQGPGQDPQFLISFYEKMQSDKGSIPDRFSAQQFSDYHSELNMSSLELGDSALYFCASSPGGQLYYEQYFGPGTRLTVT.

The chain couples TRBV29-1 to TRBJ2-7; TRBD1 agrees at 7 bases. The V segment lost 4 bases and the J segment 2 bases; nucleotides outside the gene matches: 5. This CDR3 comprises 13 residues. Germline CDR1 SQVTM, CDR2 ANQGSEA. CDR3 sequence (DNA): TGCAGCGTTGTAGGGGGCGAGGCCTACGAGCAGTACTTC. It translates to CSVVGGEAYEQYF.

The chain carries TRBV4-2 and TRBJ2-2, with D unresolved. Looked up from germline, CDR1 is LGHNA and CDR2 is YNFKEQ. V was shortened by 1 base and J by 5 bases, with 8 bases between the two germline ends. The CDR3 spans 14 residues. This chain's CDR3 is CASSQVKATGELFF. The CDR3 DNA is TGTGCCAGCAGCCAAGTAAAAGCTACCGGGGAGCTGTTTTTT.

This sequence joins TRBV9 and TRBJ1-2; D gene uncertain. The CDR3 covers 14 residues. V lost 0 bases, J lost 1 base, and 7 bases lay in between. Germline CDR1 is SGDLS and CDR2 is YYNGEE. Here the CDR3 reads CASSVGVLNYGYTF. Written as DNA, the CDR3 is TGTGCCAGCAGCGTAGGGGTCCTTAACTATGGCTACACCTTC. The full variable domain, completed using reference TRBV9 and TRBJ1-2, is DSGVTQTPKHLITATGQRVTLRCSPRSGDLSVYWYQQSLDQGLQFLIQYYNGEERAKGNILERFSAQQFPDLHSELNLSSLELGDSALYFCASSVGVLNYGYTFGSGTRLTVV.

This sequence joins TRBV11-1 and TRBJ2-1, with 10 positions matching TRBD2. CDR3 length: 15 amino acids. Germline V gene data show CDR1 as SGHAT and CDR2 as FQDESV (reference sequence). Trimming removed 5 bases from V and 5 bases from J; junction bases left unmatched: 6. CDR3 bases: TGTGCCAGCAGCCACCAGCGGGAGGGTAACAATGAGCAGTTCTTC. Its protein product is CASSHQREGNNEQFF.